Shown below are 9 T cell receptor beta chains from a single sample sequenced in a study of T cells after posttransplantation cyclophosphamide. Busulfan-fludarabine conditioning, marrow transplant, and cyclophosphamide on days +3 and +4 were administered. TCRdb keeps only in-frame clones here, not all; method: immunoSEQ multiplex PCR. This set yields roughly 25,000 clones and no singletons; the top ten hold roughly 2%. The material was PBMCs, obtained after allogeneic stem cell transplant with posttransplant cyclophosphamide. The receptors here all came from a male patient in his late teens or twenties who received an allogeneic stem cell transplant from a related donor, was CMV-positive, and had no GVHD. The T cells may partly be graft donor cells.

The CDR3: CASSLGLAFGETQYF. Written as DNA, the CDR3 is TGTGCCAGCAGCCTCGGACTAGCCTTCGGGGAGACCCAGTACTTC. The J gene is TRBJ2-5, the V gene TRBV7-2; TRBD2 matches 8 bases. V dropped 5 bases and J dropped 5; count of bases not matched to a gene: 10. The CDR3 is made up of 15 amino acids. The germline V gene has CDR1 SGHTA and CDR2 FQGNSA.

This clone has a count of ten or more. The chain is built from TRBV18 and TRBJ2-2, with 7 bases that match TRBD1. V was pared by 7 bases and J by 4 bases, with 12 bases of the junction left unmatched. This CDR3 comprises 16 residues. Per germline, CDR1 KGHSH and CDR2 LQKENI. CDR3 amino acids: CASLPTDRASTGELFF. In nucleotides, the CDR3 is TGTGCCAGCTTACCCACCGACAGGGCTTCCACCGGGGAGCTGTTTTTT.

This clone was recorded at least ten times. The chain has TRBV7-2 and TRBJ1-1, with D uncertain. Trimming removed 7 bases from V and 3 bases from J, with 15 bases in between. Per germline, CDR1 SGHTA and CDR2 FQGNSA. The CDR3 length is 14 residues. The CDR3 loop reads CASTRWAWDTEAFF. In DNA form, the CDR3 reads TGTGCCAGCACCCGGTGGGCGTGGGACACTGAAGCTTTCTTT. Variable domain in full (rest from reference TRBV7-2 and TRBJ1-1): GAGVSQSPSNKVTEKGKDVELRCDPISGHTALYWYRQSLGQGLEFLIYFQGNSAPDKSGLPSDRFSAERTGGSVSTLTIQRTQQEDSAVYLCASTRWAWDTEAFFGQGTRLTVV.

In this sample, this clone turned up many times. Other DNA sequences in this sample translate to the same CDR3. This chain's CDR3 is CASSLGRGGETQYF. The CDR3 region has the DNA TGCGCCAGCAGCTTGGGACGGGGAGGAGAGACCCAGTACTTC. The rearrangement joins TRBV5-1 to TRBJ2-5, with D possibly being TRBD2 (6 bases). The CDR3 runs 14 residues. Trimming stripped 0 bases from V and 4 bases from J, with 10 bases between. Germline lookup yields CDR1 SGHRS and CDR2 YFSETQ.

In this sample, this clone turned up many times. V and J are TRBV10-2 and TRBJ2-1; D unresolved. V lost 11 bases and J lost 4, with 12 bases in between. Germline V gene lookup returns CDR1 WSHSY and CDR2 SAAADI. The CDR3 covers 12 residues. The CDR3 DNA reads as TGCGCCGGTGGTTATAGATACAATGAGCAGTTCTTC. Translated: CAGGYRYNEQFF.

This clone was observed at least ten times. Here the CDR3 reads CASSLGGASGVLEAFF. CDR3 DNA: TGTGCCAGCAGTTTAGGTGGGGCGAGTGGTGTTCTTGAAGCTTTCTTT. V usage is TRBV28 and J usage is TRBJ1-1, with a possible D match to TRBD1 (5 bases). The CDR3 extends over 16 amino acids. V shed 2 bases and J shed 7 bases, with 20 bases lying between them. The germline gives CDR1 MDHEN, CDR2 SYDVKM. Variable domain in full (rest from reference TRBV28 and TRBJ1-1): DVKVTQSSRYLVKRTGEKVFLECVQDMDHENMFWYRQDPGLGLRLIYFSYDVKMKEKGDIPEGYSVSREKKERFSLILESASTNQTSMYLCASSLGGASGVLEAFFGQGTRLTVV.

The sample holds many counts of this clone. The rearrangement links TRBV5-8 to TRBJ1-4; D is uncertain. Germline loops: CDR1 SGHTS, CDR2 YDEGEE. V gave up 0 bases and J gave up 5 bases, with 8 bases separating them. The CDR3 is made up of 14 amino acids. The CDR3 region has the DNA TGTGCCAGCAGCTTGGAAGCATTAAATGAAAAACTGTTTTTT. Its protein product is CASSLEALNEKLFF.

This clone was recorded at least ten times. The CDR3 spells CASRNVRQGFYEQYF. CDR3 DNA sequence: TGCGCCAGCAGGAACGTTAGGCAGGGGTTCTACGAGCAGTACTTC. This rearrangement joins TRBV5-1 to TRBJ2-7; the D gene is possibly TRBD1 (6 bases). This CDR3 is 15 amino acids long. Looked up from germline, CDR1 is SGHRS and CDR2 is YFSETQ. The V gene lost 5 bases and the J gene lost 3 bases, with 18 bases spanning the gap. The complete variable domain, with remaining parts taken from reference TRBV5-1 and TRBJ2-7, reads KAGVTQTPRYLIKTRGQQVTLSCSPISGHRSVSWYQQTPGQGLQFLFEYFSETQRNKGNFPGRFSGRQFSNSRSEMNVSTLELGDSALYLCASRNVRQGFYEQYFGPGTRLTVT.

Ten or more counts support this clone. This chain connects TRBV10-2 to TRBJ2-5; the D gene is possibly TRBD1 (6 bases). Germline V gives CDR1 WSHSY, CDR2 SAAADI. The CDR3 is 14 amino acids. V lost 8 bases to trimming and J lost 1 base, with 14 bases between them. The CDR3 DNA is TGCGCCAGCGGCCACAGGGCCCTCCAAGAGACCCAGTACTTC. Its protein product is CASGHRALQETQYF.